This T cell receptor (beta chain) was recorded in a study of T cell repertoires in cytomegalovirus infection. Whole-study context: Recently identified HLA-C-restricted CMV epitopes and well-studied HLA-B-restricted CMV epitopes were used by the study. The public TCR beta signatures pointed to both CMV infection and matching HLA type.

To note about this clonotype: The antigen remains undetermined.

CDR3 length: 12 residues. Trimming left V 0 bases short and J 13 bases short, with 9 bases between. The germline V gene has CDR1 LNHDA and CDR2 SQIVND (reference sequence). Using its own MiXCR run on the reads, TCRdb lists one record per CDR3 protein. The table lists about 340,000 distinct CDR3 sequences, 25% to 35% of them singletons, with 20% in the top ten. The sequencing here drew on cultured PBMCs, taken from culture after CMV antigen stimulation. The origin of this receptor is a human donor in good health (CMV status not recorded). Some clones in this sample may be carry-over from other donors' samples. This chain links TRBV19 with TRBJ2-2, with D maybe TRBD2 (5 bases). DNA of the CDR3: TGTGCCAGTAGTATAGAGGACGGAGGGCTGTTTTTT. The encoded protein is CASSIEDGGLFF. The full variable domain, completed using reference TRBV19 and TRBJ2-2, is DGGITQSPKYLFRKEGQNVTLSCEQNLNHDAMYWYRQDPGQGLRLIYYSQIVNDFQKGDIAEGYSVSREKKESFPLTVTSAQKNPTAFYLCASSIEDGGLFFGEGSRLTVL.